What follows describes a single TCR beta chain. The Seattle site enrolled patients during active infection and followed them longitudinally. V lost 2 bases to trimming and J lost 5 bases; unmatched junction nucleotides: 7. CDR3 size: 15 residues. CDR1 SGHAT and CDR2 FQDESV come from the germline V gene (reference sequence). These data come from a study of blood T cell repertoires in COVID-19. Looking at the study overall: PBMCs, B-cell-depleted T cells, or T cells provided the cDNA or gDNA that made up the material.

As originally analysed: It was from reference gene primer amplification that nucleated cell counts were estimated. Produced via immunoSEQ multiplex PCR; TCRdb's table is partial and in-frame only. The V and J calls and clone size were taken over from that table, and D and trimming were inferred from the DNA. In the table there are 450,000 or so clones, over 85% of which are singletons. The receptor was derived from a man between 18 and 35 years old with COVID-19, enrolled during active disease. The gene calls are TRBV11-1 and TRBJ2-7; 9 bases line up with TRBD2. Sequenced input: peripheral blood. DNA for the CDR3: TGTGCCAGCAGCTTATCCAGCGGGGGGCGCGACGAGCAGTACTTC. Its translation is CASSLSSGGRDEQYF.